What follows is one T cell receptor beta chain and its context. This table comes from immunoSEQ multiplex PCR, and its TCRdb copy is limited to in-frame clones, with some not included. The data show 39,000 or so clones, about 86% seen once. This sample is part of a study of OX40 agonist ivuxolimab in advanced cancers. This material consisted of CD4+ or CD8+ T cells sorted from blood, taken in a trial of the OX40 agonist ivuxolimab. The clonotype was recovered from an adult with an advanced solid tumor such as melanoma, head and neck, liver or kidney cancer.

The CDR3 loop reads CASSPWAMPKETQYF. The DNA for the CDR3 is TGTGCCAGCAGCCCGTGGGCAATGCCGAAAGAGACCCAGTACTTC. The chain links TRBV7-3 to TRBJ2-5; no definite D call. The ends were cut back, 5 bases at V and 3 bases at J, with 16 bases in the middle. The germline V gene encodes CDR1 SGHTA and CDR2 FQGTGA. CDR3 length equals 15 residues.